This TCR beta chain was identified during a study of T cells in Graves' hyperthyroidism and ophthalmopathy. Study-level results: Also found in blood were most expanded thyroid clonotypes above 0.001. Through a model of 13 V-J features, ophthalmopathy was separated from stable hyperthyroidism.

Recently diagnosed hyperthyroidism of less than 2 months' duration affected patients aged 18 to 65. Diagnosing involved the use of clinical symptoms, serum thyroxine and TRAb, thyroid ultrasound and orbital computed tomography. This clonotype was detected ten times or more. What it binds is not known. RNA transcripts provided the source from which TCR beta CDR3 regions were amplified. During a first-round RT-PCR of the TCR CDR3, the HTBI primer set was used. TCRdb redid the calling of the multiplex PCR reads with MiXCR, one entry per CDR3 protein. The table includes around 500,000 distinct CDR3 sequences, around 13% detected once. Sample: blood. The sequence was obtained from a woman aged 40 to 55 with Graves' hyperthyroidism.

CDR3 in amino acids: CASRPPTSGRAGELFF. The CDR3 nucleotides are TGTGCCAGCAGACCACCGACTAGCGGGAGGGCCGGGGAGCTGTTTTTT. This rearrangement joins TRBV6-1 to TRBJ2-2; 14 bases line up with TRBD2. Germline V gene data show CDR1 as MNHNS and CDR2 as SASEGT. The CDR3 length is 16 residues. Trimming at V came to 6 bases and at J to 6 bases, leaving 6 bases not matched to a gene.